The entry below describes one T cell receptor beta chain. From germline, CDR1 is MNHNY and CDR2 SVGAGI (reference sequence). The CDR3 spans 13 residues. V lost 3 bases and J lost 10; bases outside the gene matches: 6. This entry is derived from a study of blood T cell repertoires in COVID-19. Repertoires were generated with immunoSEQ multiplex PCR, while TCRdb's copy carries only in-frame clones and drops some. The sample records more than 90,000 clones, more than 70% being singletons. The TCR was taken from a woman younger than 45 with acute or convalescent COVID-19. The chain links TRBV6-6 to TRBJ1-2; TRBD1 agrees at 9 bases. Material for sequencing was peripheral blood. CDR3 region: CASSYFGQGNYTF. CDR3 nucleotides: TGTGCCAGCAGTTATTTCGGACAGGGGAACTACACCTTC.